Sequencing of this T cell receptor (beta chain) was carried out in a study of radiotherapy plus CTLA-4 blockade in lung cancer. The protocol was immunoSEQ multiplex PCR, while the TCRdb copy is restricted to in-frame clones and leaves out a portion. The table includes over 85,000 clones, approximately 74% detected once. The CDR3 consists of 15 residues. Germline lookup yields CDR1 SGHTA and CDR2 FQGNSA. This clone appeared a single time. The sequence derives from a human donor with non-small cell lung cancer who had a partial response to radiotherapy plus ipilimumab. Some clones in this sample may be carry-over from other donors' samples. The sample was peripheral blood, taken from a patient treated with radiotherapy plus ipilimumab. The gene calls are TRBV7-2 and TRBJ2-5; 11 nucleotides line up with TRBD2. The J call may be mistaken, given a closer DNA end match to TRBJ2-7. CDR3 residues: CASSSIAGGRGEQYF. CDR3 DNA: TGTGCCAGCAGCTCAATAGCGGGGGGGCGGGGCGAGCAGTACTTC.